This T cell receptor beta chain was sequenced during a study of blood T cells in healthy people across ages. V lost 5 bases, J lost 0 bases, and 4 bases stayed unmatched. The germline CDR1 and CDR2 sequences are PRHDT and FYEKMQ (reference sequence). This CDR3 comprises 15 residues. A second PCR, run for roughly 7 to 12 cycles, used a sample-barcoded 5' primer plus a J-beta primer mix. A template-switch adaptor containing 12 random nucleotides labeled each cDNA molecule. TCRdb ran MiXCR on the 5' RACE reads and lists one entry per CDR3 protein. The table includes about 800,000 distinct CDR3 sequences, around 25% detected once. Whenever a sample was processed, at least 7 million PBMCs were isolated. The sample was also linked to a second study, of T cells of mothers and their children. From that report: The donor cohort consisted of three healthy Caucasian mothers and their six children. Second-PCR primer M1S introduced sample barcodes and 2-4 random nucleotides.

The material sequenced was blood. The chain links TRBV13 to TRBJ1-5, with 7 nucleotides matching TRBD1. The sequence was collected from a boy between 10 and 17 years old in good health. The CDR3 is CASSRQGYSNQPQHF. The CDR3 bases are TGTGCCAGCAGCCGACAGGGATATAGCAATCAGCCCCAGCATTTT.